These 3 T cell receptor beta chains originate from one sample sequenced in a study of T cells in Graves' hyperthyroidism and ophthalmopathy. The investigators amplified TCR beta CDR3 regions from RNA transcripts. The study used the HTBI primer set for a first-round RT-PCR of the TCR CDR3. TCRdb redid the calling of the multiplex PCR reads with MiXCR, one entry per CDR3 protein. This sample has 300,000 to 400,000 distinct CDR3 sequences, with 21% found just once. Sequencing was done on a sample of blood. These receptors were taken from a woman aged 45 to 65 with Graves' hyperthyroidism.

The V call is TRBV9, the J call TRBJ1-2; D gene unclear. V dropped 0 bases and J dropped 2 bases, with 5 bases sitting between them. Germline assignment: CDR1 SGDLS and CDR2 YYNGEE. There are 13 residues in the CDR3. The CDR3 sequence is CASSVATNYGYTF. The CDR3 nucleotides are TGTGCCAGCAGCGTAGCGACCAACTATGGCTACACCTTC.

This clonotype was seen many times. The chain joins TRBV20-1 to TRBJ2-2, with 8 bases that match TRBD2. CDR3 length equals 16 residues. Germline V gene sequence: CDR1 DFQATT, CDR2 SNEGSKA (reference sequence). Trimming at V came to 3 bases and at J to 4 bases, leaving 10 bases not matched to a gene. The CDR3 coding sequence is TGCAGTGCTAGGGCTGGCCGGGGGGGTAGCACCGGGGAGCTGTTTTTT. It codes for CSARAGRGGSTGELFF.

This clonotype was detected ten times or more. The gene calls are TRBV12-3 or TRBV12-4 and TRBJ2-1; D is unclear. The CDR3 extends over 13 amino acids. V lost 5 bases to trimming and J lost 4 bases, with 9 bases between them. In nucleotides, the CDR3 is TGTGCCAGCAGTCCCCGGCAGTACAATGAGCAGTTCTTC. This sequence encodes CASSPRQYNEQFF.